These 26 T cell receptor beta chains were all obtained from the same sample, sequenced in a study of OX40 agonist ivuxolimab in advanced cancers. The protocol was immunoSEQ multiplex PCR, while the TCRdb copy is restricted to in-frame clones and leaves out a portion. The sample shows tens of thousands of clones, approximately 80% of them seen only once. The source was CD4+ or CD8+ T cells sorted from blood, collected in a trial of the OX40 agonist ivuxolimab. These receptors all stem from an adult with an advanced solid tumor such as melanoma, head and neck, liver or kidney cancer.

J is TRBJ1-2 and V is TRBV5-4; the D gene is possibly TRBD1 (5 bases). Trimming left V 0 bases short and J 10 bases short, with 13 bases between. CDR3 length: 13 amino acids. Germline V gives CDR1 SGHNT, CDR2 YYREEE (reference sequence). CDR3 loop: CASSLAGGEVYTF. In nucleotides, the CDR3 is TGTGCCAGCAGCTTGGCGGGGGGAGAGGTCTACACCTTC.

The gene calls are TRBV27 and TRBJ1-1; 10 nucleotides align to TRBD1. The trim removed 3 bases at V and 5 bases at J, leaving 6 bases unmatched. The CDR3 is made up of 15 amino acids. The germline gives CDR1 MNHEY, CDR2 SMNVEV (reference sequence). This chain's CDR3 is CASSFFGQGGTEAFF. The CDR3 DNA follows: TGTGCCAGCAGTTTTTTTGGACAGGGGGGAACTGAAGCTTTCTTT.

The gene calls are TRBV7-9 and TRBJ2-1; unclear D gene. The ends were cut back, 5 bases at V and 9 bases at J, with 14 bases in the middle. Germline-derived CDR1 and CDR2 are SEHNR and FQNEAQ (reference sequence). The CDR3 has 13 residues. CDR3 DNA sequence: TGTGCCAGCAGCCTCCTGAACTTGGTTGAGCAGTTCTTC. Its translation: CASSLLNLVEQFF.

The chain links TRBV27 to TRBJ2-7; no reliable D call. The CDR3 contains 11 residues. Trimming removed 7 bases at V and 4 bases at J, with 8 bases between. Germline V gene lookup returns CDR1 MNHEY and CDR2 SMNVEV (reference sequence). Here the CDR3 reads CASTFGYEQYF. In DNA, the CDR3 is TGTGCCAGCACCTTCGGGTACGAGCAGTACTTC.

The V gene is TRBV6-5, the J gene TRBJ2-7; no definite D call. The V end lost 8 bases, the J end lost 0 bases, and 11 bases lay between the germline ends. The CDR3 is 13 residues long. Germline assignment: CDR1 MNHEY and CDR2 SVGAGI. The CDR3 coding sequence is TGTGCCAGCTCCAACCCTCTCTCCTACGAGCAGTACTTC. Amino acid sequence: CASSNPLSYEQYF.

In this sample, this clone turned up a few times. This sequence joins TRBV2 and TRBJ1-1; TRBD1 aligns across 7 bases. The CDR3 is 11 amino acids. Germline V gene lookup returns CDR1 SNHLY and CDR2 FYNNEI. J gave up 7 bases and V 8 bases, and 4 bases lay outside the gene matches. The CDR3 nucleotides read TGTGCCAGCGTGGACAGGTTTGAAGCTTTCTTT. Translated, it gives CASVDRFEAFF. The full variable domain, with the rest looked up from reference TRBV2 and TRBJ1-1, is EPEVTQTPSHQVTQMGQEVILRCVPISNHLYFYWYRQILGQKVEFLVSFYNNEISEKSEIFDDQFSVERPDGSNFTLKIRSTKLEDSAMYFCASVDRFEAFFGQGTRLTVV.

The rearrangement links TRBV5-1 to TRBJ1-2, with D unclear. V was pared by 0 bases and J by 4 bases, with 10 bases between. The germline V gene encodes CDR1 SGHRS and CDR2 YFSETQ. CDR3 size: 14 residues. CDR3 bases: TGCGCCAGCAGCTTGGACCTGGGGATCTATGGCTACACCTTC. Amino acids: CASSLDLGIYGYTF. The whole variable domain, filled in from reference TRBV5-1 and TRBJ1-2, reads KAGVTQTPRYLIKTRGQQVTLSCSPISGHRSVSWYQQTPGQGLQFLFEYFSETQRNKGNFPGRFSGRQFSNSRSEMNVSTLELGDSALYLCASSLDLGIYGYTFGSGTRLTVV.

The chain recombines TRBV6-5 with TRBJ2-1, with D perhaps TRBD1 or TRBD2 (5 bases each). Germline lookup yields CDR1 MNHEY and CDR2 SVGAGI. V gave up 7 bases and J gave up 7 bases, with 14 bases separating them. The CDR3 loop spans 13 amino acids. The CDR3 DNA sequence: TGTGCCAGCACCAGCGGTAGGGGAAATGAGCAGTTCTTC. Its translation: CASTSGRGNEQFF.

This CDR3 is CASSDGNYGYTF. The CDR3 DNA follows: TGTGCCAGCAGTGACGGAAACTATGGCTACACCTTC. The V gene is TRBV6-4, the J gene TRBJ1-2; no clear D gene. This CDR3 contains 12 residues. V was pared by 2 bases and J by 2 bases, with 3 bases between. CDR1 and CDR2 (germline): MRHNA, SNTAGT.

The chain recombines TRBV11-2 with TRBJ2-7, with TRBD1 identical over 10 bases. Germline CDR1 SGHAT, CDR2 FQNNGV. V was clipped by 1 base and J by 3 bases; unmatched bases: 12. The CDR3 extends over 18 amino acids. CDR3 in amino acids: CASSLGQGASLPFYEQYV. DNA of the CDR3: TGTGCCAGCAGCTTAGGACAGGGGGCTTCATTACCCTTCTACGAGCAGTACGTC.

CDR3 protein: CASSVTGYGYTF. The CDR3 DNA reads as TGTGCCAGCAGCGTCACAGGGTACGGCTACACCTTC. This chain uses TRBV9 with TRBJ1-2; a possible D gene is TRBD1 (6 bases). This CDR3 region has 12 residues. V shed 2 bases and J shed 8 bases, with 10 bases lying between them. Germline V lookup: CDR1 SGDLS, CDR2 YYNGEE.

The rearrangement uses TRBV5-4 and TRBJ2-5, with D possibly being TRBD1 (5 bases). CDR3 length: 14 amino acids. Germline V lookup: CDR1 SGHNT, CDR2 YYREEE (reference sequence). V was pared by 1 base and J by 0 bases, with 7 bases between. This chain's CDR3 is CASSLTGNQETQYF. The DNA of the CDR3 is TGTGCCAGCAGCTTGACAGGCAACCAAGAGACCCAGTACTTC.

This chain links TRBV2 with TRBJ2-7; TRBD1 matches at 9 bases. The germline V gene has CDR1 SNHLY and CDR2 FYNNEI. This CDR3 is 15 amino acids long. Trimming removed 1 base from V and 3 bases from J; junction bases left unmatched: 4. This chain's CDR3 is CASSEGGTGIYEQYV. The CDR3 nucleotides read TGTGCCAGCAGTGAAGGAGGGACAGGGATCTACGAGCAGTACGTC.

The gene calls are TRBV27 and TRBJ2-3, with 7 bases matching TRBD1. CDR3 length equals 15 residues. J gave up 2 bases and V 9 bases, and 11 bases lay outside the gene matches. CDR1 and CDR2 (germline): MNHEY, SMNVEV (reference sequence). The CDR3 loop reads CASKRGRFDTDTQYF. The CDR3 nucleotides read TGTGCCAGTAAAAGGGGGCGGTTTGACACAGATACGCAGTATTTT.

This chain connects TRBV4-1 to TRBJ2-5, with 12 bases that match TRBD2. The trim removed 2 bases at V and 4 bases at J, leaving 5 bases unmatched. CDR3 length: 16 residues. Germline CDR1 and CDR2: MGHRA and YSYEKL. Here the CDR3 reads CASSQLAGGPGETQYF. The CDR3 DNA reads TGCGCCAGCAGCCAACTAGCGGGGGGGCCGGGAGAGACCCAGTACTTC.

This rearrangement joins TRBV5-8 to TRBJ2-3; D call uncertain. Germline loops: CDR1 SGHTS, CDR2 YDEGEE. V lost 1 base to trimming and J lost 2 bases, with 11 bases between them. CDR3 length: 15 amino acids. The CDR3 region has the DNA TGTGCCAGCAGCTTGTTAGCCCTTCCCACAGATACGCAGTATTTT. This codes for CASSLLALPTDTQYF.

J is TRBJ1-5 and V is TRBV27; D is ambiguous. V shed 8 bases and J shed 3 bases, with 17 bases lying between them. CDR3 length: 15 amino acids. Per the germline V gene, CDR1 is MNHEY and CDR2 is SMNVEV (reference sequence). This CDR3 reads CASGLTSGANQPQHF. Written as DNA, the CDR3 is TGTGCCAGCGGTCTGACTTCAGGAGCCAATCAGCCCCAGCATTTT.

The rearrangement joins TRBV7-9 to TRBJ2-1; 7 bases are a match to TRBD2. Germline V gives CDR1 SEHNR, CDR2 FQNEAQ (reference sequence). The CDR3 contains 16 residues. J gave up 8 bases and V 5 bases, and 15 bases lay outside the gene matches. CDR3 residues: CASSTTAIGGKDEQFF. As DNA, the CDR3 is TGTGCCAGCAGCACCACCGCTATCGGGGGGAAGGATGAGCAGTTCTTC.

As to this clone: A read error may produce the germline difference seen at one junction end. The chain joins TRBV5-3 to TRBJ1-4; D gene unclear. Being an ORF, TRBV5-3 has a function that is uncertain. This CDR3 contains 15 residues. This chain's CDR3 is CASSLGIRPAEKLFF. CDR3 DNA: TGTGCCAGCAGCTTGGGTATAAGGCCAGCAGAAAAACTGTTTTTT.

The V call is TRBV6-5, the J call TRBJ2-5; D remains unclear. The CDR3 totals 12 residues. The V end lost 0 bases, the J end lost 5 bases, and 4 bases lay between the germline ends. Germline CDR1 and CDR2: MNHEY and SVGAGI. CDR3 residues: CASSYSGETQYF. As DNA, the CDR3 is TGTGCCAGCAGTTACTCTGGGGAGACCCAGTACTTC.

This sequence joins TRBV9 and TRBJ2-5, with TRBD1 matching over 7 bases. The DNA end favors TRBJ2-7, so the J call may be wrong. The CDR3 has 15 residues. Per germline, CDR1 SGDLS and CDR2 YYNGEE. The CDR3 sequence is CASSVDPGTAYEQYF. The CDR3 DNA reads TGTGCCAGCAGCGTAGATCCAGGGACAGCCTACGAGCAGTACTTC.

The chain links TRBV19 to TRBJ1-1, with D uncertain. V was clipped by 6 bases and J by 2 bases, with 10 bases between them. CDR3 length: 13 amino acids. Germline V gene lookup returns CDR1 LNHDA and CDR2 SQIVND (reference sequence). CDR3 coding DNA: TGTGCCAGTAGAAGTACCCAAAACACTGAAGCTTTCTTT. Amino acids: CASRSTQNTEAFF.

This clone was seen more than once but under ten times. The chain joins TRBV6-6 to TRBJ2-7; D possibly corresponds to TRBD1 (5 bases). The CDR3 loop spans 11 amino acids. From germline, CDR1 is MNHNY and CDR2 SVGAGI (reference sequence). The V gene lost 5 bases and the J gene lost 6 bases, with 8 bases spanning the gap. The CDR3 spells CASSQGSEQYV. DNA of the CDR3: TGTGCCAGCAGTCAGGGATCCGAGCAGTACGTC.

DNA of the CDR3: TGCAGCGTTGAAGCAACCGGGACAGGTCGGTTACAACTGTTTTTT. The encoded protein is CSVEATGTGRLQLFF. The rearrangement links TRBV29-1 to TRBJ1-4; 8 bases match TRBD1. Germline loops: CDR1 SQVTM, CDR2 ANQGSEA. With 1 base clipped from V and 12 bases from J, the junction kept 13 bases outside the gene matches. The CDR3 length is 15 residues.

In this sample, this clone turned up a few times. The chain links TRBV13 to TRBJ1-1; TRBD1 is a possible D gene (5 bases). The germline V gene has CDR1 PRHDT and CDR2 FYEKMQ (reference sequence). V dropped 5 bases and J dropped 0 bases, with 7 bases sitting between them. The CDR3 is 13 residues long. CDR3 sequence: CASSQGVNTEAFF. The CDR3 bases are TGTGCCAGCAGCCAGGGCGTGAACACTGAAGCTTTCTTT.

This rearrangement joins TRBV7-9 to TRBJ2-3, with 9 bases fitting TRBD1. The CDR3 extends over 18 amino acids. With V trimmed by 4 bases and J by 0 bases, 11 bases remained unmatched. Germline CDR1 reads SEHNR; CDR2 reads FQNEAQ (reference sequence). In DNA form, the CDR3 reads TGTGCCAGCAGCTCCGGGACAGGGATAAGCTCTAGCACAGATACGCAGTATTTT. It yields the protein CASSSGTGISSSTDTQYF.